The entry below describes one T cell receptor beta chain. The germline CDR1 and CDR2 sequences are SGHVS and FQNEAQ. Trimming removed 0 bases from V and 7 bases from J, with 10 bases in between. The CDR3 has 14 residues. This entry belongs to a study of blood T cell repertoires in COVID-19. Generated by immunoSEQ multiplex PCR, the TCRdb table keeps only in-frame clones and is missing some. Seen here are fewer than 300,000 clones, about nine tenths observed once, and the top ten hold around 2.5%. The sequence derives from a person aged 18 to 30 with COVID-19, enrolled during active disease. The rearrangement links TRBV7-8 to TRBJ2-1; possibly TRBD1 for D (6 bases). Sequencing was done on a sample of peripheral blood. The CDR3 region is CASSLAAQGNEQFF. In DNA form, the CDR3 reads TGTGCCAGCAGCTTAGCGGCGCAGGGGAATGAGCAGTTCTTC.